This T cell receptor (beta chain) was documented in a study of ipilimumab plus nivolumab after autologous stem cell transplantation. V shed 5 bases and J shed 4 bases, with 11 bases lying between them. CDR3 length equals 14 residues. In germline, CDR1 is MNHEY, CDR2 SVGAGI. TCRdb's table, derived via immunoSEQ multiplex PCR, lists solely in-frame clones and lacks some. In the table there are about 13,000 clones, less than 80% of which are singletons. This clonotype was obtained from a male donor with diffuse large B-cell lymphoma. The sequencing used PBMCs, collected in a trial of ipilimumab plus nivolumab as post-transplant consolidation. The chain employs TRBV6-5 and TRBJ1-4; D ambiguous. The CDR3 loop reads CASSAVSGNEKLFF. DNA for the CDR3: TGTGCCAGCAGTGCTGTTTCGGGTAATGAAAAACTGTTTTTT.